This T cell receptor beta chain was retrieved from a study of T-cell reconstitution after alpha-beta-depleted transplantation in children. The germline V and J ends were trimmed by 1 base and 7 bases, with 8 bases remaining between them. The CDR3 has 13 residues. The V gene's germline CDR1 is SGHNT and CDR2 YENEEA. The authors prepared the TCRbeta library with unique molecular identifiers. TCRdb redid the calling of the PCR reads with MiXCR, one entry per CDR3 protein. The table records some 200,000 distinct CDR3 sequences, 13% to 15% of them present only once. Specimen: PBMCs from the stem cell graft donor, collected from the stem cell graft. This receptor was taken from a human donor who donated a stem cell graft to a child with acute lymphoblastic leukemia. The chain joins TRBV11-3 to TRBJ2-1; no definite D call. The CDR3 DNA reads TGTGCCAGCAGCTTAGCCGAAAAGAATGAGCAGTTCTTC. Translating it yields CASSLAEKNEQFF.